This T cell receptor (beta chain) was profiled in a study of blood T cell repertoires in COVID-19. At the level of the study: In each case, the material was cDNA or gDNA derived from T cells, B-cell-depleted T cells, or PBMCs.

The V gene lost 2 bases and the J gene lost 2 bases, with 15 bases spanning the gap. CDR3 length: 16 amino acids. From germline, CDR1 is ENHRY and CDR2 SYGVKD. Seattle patient enrollment occurred during active infection, with longitudinal follow-up thereafter. Original processing methods: Estimated nucleated cell counts came from reference gene primer amplification. Method: immunoSEQ multiplex PCR; TCRdb's copy keeps in-frame clones and lacks some. The V and J calls and the clone size are those of that table, but D and trimming were determined from the DNA. The data contain 200,000 to 250,000 clones, approximately 85% of them singletons.

This chain connects TRBV10-3 to TRBJ1-2, with no clear D. Input material: peripheral blood. The sequence came from a woman older than 75 with COVID-19, enrolled during active disease. CDR3 DNA sequence: TGTGCCATCAGTGAGGGCCTTGTAGCCTTAAACTATGGCTACACCTTC. This codes for CAISEGLVALNYGYTF.